The 6 T cell receptor beta chains below all came from one sample that was sequenced in a study of shared clonotypes between healthy human individuals. Repertoires were generated with immunoSEQ multiplex PCR, while TCRdb's copy carries only in-frame clones and drops some. The table includes around 1.1 million clones, roughly 80% detected once. The sequencing input was memory CD4+ T cells from PBMCs. Indicated subset: CD45RA-negative fraction. These receptors were collected from a man between 18 and 29 years old in good health. Some clones in this sample may be carry-over from other donors' samples.

This sequence joins TRBV5-6 and TRBJ2-4; D remains unclear. Germline V gives CDR1 SGHDT, CDR2 YYEEEE. There are 11 residues in the CDR3. Between the trimmed V and J ends, which lost 0 bases and 13 bases, there was a span of 8 bases. This CDR3 is CASSLAGRQYF. The CDR3 nucleotides are TGTGCCAGCAGCTTGGCAGGTAGACAGTACTTC.

The chain uses TRBV7-6 and TRBJ2-3; 8 bases line up with TRBD2. J lost 0 bases, V lost 5 bases, and 7 bases had no gene match. The CDR3 covers 16 residues. Germline V lookup: CDR1 SGHVS, CDR2 FNYEAQ. For the CDR3, the DNA is TGTGCCAGCAGCACGAGACTAGCGTCTAGCACAGATACGCAGTATTTT. Encoded protein: CASSTRLASSTDTQYF. Together with reference TRBV7-6 and TRBJ2-3, the CDR3 gives the full variable domain: GAGVSQSPRYKVTKRGQDVALRCDPISGHVSLYWYRQALGQGPEFLTYFNYEAQQDKSGLPNDRFSAERPEGSISTLTIQRTEQRDSAMYRCASSTRLASSTDTQYFGPGTRLTVL.

As to this clone: A much larger clone differs from this one at a single base, so this may be a read error. The chain links TRBV30 to TRBJ1-2; D unresolved. The germline V gene has CDR1 GTSNPN and CDR2 SVGIG (reference sequence). The CDR3 sequence is 13 residues long. The V end was cut by 1 base, the J end by 8 bases, with 14 bases between. DNA of the CDR3: TGTGCCTGGAGTGCATCCCTTATTGGGGGCTACACCTTC. Translation gives CAWSASLIGGYTF.

The chain is built from TRBV5-4 and TRBJ2-5, with D possibly being TRBD2 (5 bases). The CDR3 runs to 13 residues. Trimming stripped 6 bases from V and 2 bases from J, with 11 bases between. CDR1 is SGHNT, CDR2 YYREEE, per germline (reference sequence). CDR3 nucleotide sequence: TGTGCCAGCAACTGGGAGCGTCAAGAGACCCAGTACTTC. Residues: CASNWERQETQYF. Full variable domain (outside the CDR3, taken from reference TRBV5-4 and TRBJ2-5): ETGVTQSPTHLIKTRGQQVTLRCSSQSGHNTVSWYQQALGQGPQFIFQYYREEENGRGNFPPRFSGLQFPNYSSELNVNALELDDSALYLCASNWERQETQYFGPGTRLLVL.

This clone was recorded many times. The V and J genes are TRBV7-9 and TRBJ1-1; 10 bases are a match to TRBD1. This CDR3 has 15 amino acids. Germline V CDR1 and CDR2: SEHNR, FQNEAQ (reference sequence). V was clipped by 1 base and J by 4 bases; unmatched bases: 3. The DNA of the CDR3 is TGTGCCAGCAGCTTAGAGACAGGGGGCCTCACTGAAGCTTTCTTT. It yields the protein CASSLETGGLTEAFF.

V gene TRBV5-6 combines with J gene TRBJ2-7; 9 bases match TRBD2. V lost 2 bases to trimming and J lost 0 bases; unmatched junction nucleotides: 12. The germline V gene encodes CDR1 SGHDT and CDR2 YYEEEE. The CDR3 length is 18 residues. CDR3 protein: CASSFFVGGRGTSYEQYF. The DNA for the CDR3 is TGTGCCAGCAGCTTTTTCGTTGGCGGGAGGGGAACCTCCTACGAGCAGTACTTC.